The entry below gives a single TCR beta chain sequence along with its context. The source of the sample is a study of blood T cell repertoires in COVID-19. The germline CDR1 and CDR2 sequences are SGHRS and YFSETQ. Trimming removed 3 bases at V and 8 bases at J, with 12 bases between. The CDR3 has 13 residues. Here immunoSEQ multiplex PCR was the method, and the copy in TCRdb shows in-frame clones only, minus some. The sample holds about 81,000 clones, almost 90% seen once. The receptor was derived from an elderly woman with acute or convalescent COVID-19. The V gene is TRBV5-1, the J gene TRBJ2-1; a weak D match, TRBD2 (6 bases). The sequenced sample consisted of peripheral blood. DNA for the CDR3: TGCGCCAGCAGCTCGACTAGTCTTTATGAGCAGTTCTTC. Its translation is CASSSTSLYEQFF. The whole variable domain, filled in from reference TRBV5-1 and TRBJ2-1, reads KAGVTQTPRYLIKTRGQQVTLSCSPISGHRSVSWYQQTPGQGLQFLFEYFSETQRNKGNFPGRFSGRQFSNSRSEMNVSTLELGDSALYLCASSSTSLYEQFFGPGTRLTVL.